A single T cell receptor (beta chain) is shown here with its context. No antigen is known for it. The record originates from a study of identical twins. Study observations and caveats: Abundant cord blood beta clonotypes carried fewer insertions; memory repertoires showed none. Models underpredicted monozygotic twin sharing of out-of-frame TCR alpha. Twin pairs had excess sharing that was weaker in beta out-of-frame sequences.

Each cDNA held unique molecular identifiers, and template switching gave it a universal primer site. TCRdb used MiXCR to reprocess the 5' RACE reads, holding one entry per CDR3 protein. The table records some 1,700,000 distinct CDR3 sequences, around a third of them present only once. Sample: cord blood. This TCR came from a newborn girl in good health.

The CDR3: CASSLMGLVGGDTQYF. CDR3 nucleotides: TGTGCCAGCAGTTTAATGGGACTAGTGGGAGGAGATACGCAGTATTTT. The V call is TRBV12-3 or TRBV12-4, the J call TRBJ2-3, with 8 bases identical to TRBD2. There are 16 residues in the CDR3. Losses at the gene ends were 2 bases for V and 5 bases for J; bases not matched to a gene: 9.